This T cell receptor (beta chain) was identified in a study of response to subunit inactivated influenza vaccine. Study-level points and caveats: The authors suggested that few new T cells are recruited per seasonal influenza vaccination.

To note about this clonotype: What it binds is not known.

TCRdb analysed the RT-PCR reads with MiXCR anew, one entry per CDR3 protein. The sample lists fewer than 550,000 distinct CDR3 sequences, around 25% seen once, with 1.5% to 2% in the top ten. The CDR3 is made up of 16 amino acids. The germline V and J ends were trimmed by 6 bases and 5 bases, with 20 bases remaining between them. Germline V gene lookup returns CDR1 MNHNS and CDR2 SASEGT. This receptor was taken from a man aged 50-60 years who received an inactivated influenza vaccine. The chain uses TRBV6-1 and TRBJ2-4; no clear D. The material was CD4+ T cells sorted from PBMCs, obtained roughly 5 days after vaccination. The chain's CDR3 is CASSSPGRIGQNIQYF. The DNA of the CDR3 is TGTGCCAGCAGCTCACCAGGACGCATTGGACAAAACATTCAGTACTTC.